This T cell receptor (beta chain) is from a study of blood T cell repertoires in COVID-19. The CDR3 sequence is 16 residues long. After removal of 1 base from V and 1 base from J, the junction contained 0 bases not matched to a gene. CDR1 is SEHNR, CDR2 FQNEAQ, per germline (reference sequence). Profiled with immunoSEQ multiplex PCR; TCRdb holds only in-frame clones, not every one. The sample lists some 90,000 clones, around 85% seen once, with about 4.3% in the top ten. This TCR was sampled from a man in his fifties or sixties with acute or convalescent COVID-19. This sequence joins TRBV7-9 and TRBJ2-3, with 12 positions matching TRBD2. Sequencing input: peripheral blood. CDR3 nucleotide sequence: TGTGCCAGCAGCTTAGGGACTAGCGGGGGCACAGATACGCAGTATTTT. Encoded protein: CASSLGTSGGTDTQYF.